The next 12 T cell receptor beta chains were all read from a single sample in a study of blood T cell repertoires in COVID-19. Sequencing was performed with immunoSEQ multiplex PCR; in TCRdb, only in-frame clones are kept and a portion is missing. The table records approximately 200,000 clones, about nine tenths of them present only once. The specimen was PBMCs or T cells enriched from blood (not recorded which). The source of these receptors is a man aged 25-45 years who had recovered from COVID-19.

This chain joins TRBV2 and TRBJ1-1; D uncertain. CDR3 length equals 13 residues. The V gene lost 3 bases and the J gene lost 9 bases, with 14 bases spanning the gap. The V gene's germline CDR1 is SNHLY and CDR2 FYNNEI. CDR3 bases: TGTGCCAGCAGTGATTCTCCACTAAAGCAAGCTTTCTTT. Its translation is CASSDSPLKQAFF.

The CDR3 spells CASSEEKSPLHF. CDR3 sequence (DNA): TGTGCCAGCAGTGAGGAGAAATCACCCCTCCACTTT. The V and J genes are TRBV28 and TRBJ1-6; D unresolved. This CDR3 comprises 12 residues. V was clipped by 5 bases and J by 10 bases, with 9 bases between them. Germline CDR1 is MDHEN and CDR2 is SYDVKM.

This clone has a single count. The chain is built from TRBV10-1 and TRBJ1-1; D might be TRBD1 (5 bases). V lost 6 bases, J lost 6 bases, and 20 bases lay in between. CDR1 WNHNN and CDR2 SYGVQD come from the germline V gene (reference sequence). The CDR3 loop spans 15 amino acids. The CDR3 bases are TGCGCCAGCAGCCCCGAAGGAGGGGTCTTCGCTGAAGCTTTCTTT. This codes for CASSPEGGVFAEAFF.

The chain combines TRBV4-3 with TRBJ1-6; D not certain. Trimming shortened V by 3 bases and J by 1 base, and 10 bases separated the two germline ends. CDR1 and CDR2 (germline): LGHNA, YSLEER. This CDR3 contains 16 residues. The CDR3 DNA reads TGCGCCAGCAGCCAGAGGAGTAGTTCCTATAATTCACCCCTCCACTTT. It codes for CASSQRSSSYNSPLHF.

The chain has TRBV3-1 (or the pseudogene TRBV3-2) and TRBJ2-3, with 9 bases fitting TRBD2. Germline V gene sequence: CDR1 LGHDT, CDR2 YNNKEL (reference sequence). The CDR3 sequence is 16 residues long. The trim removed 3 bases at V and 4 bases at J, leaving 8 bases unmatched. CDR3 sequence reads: CASSHGLAGASDTQYF. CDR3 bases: TGTGCCAGCAGCCACGGATTAGCGGGGGCCTCAGATACGCAGTATTTT.

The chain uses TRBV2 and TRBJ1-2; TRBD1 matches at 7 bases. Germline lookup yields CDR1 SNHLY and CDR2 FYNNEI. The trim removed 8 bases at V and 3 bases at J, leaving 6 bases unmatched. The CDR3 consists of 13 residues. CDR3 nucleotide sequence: TGTGCCAGCGGCCGGGACAGCCACTATGGCTACACCTTC. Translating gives CASGRDSHYGYTF. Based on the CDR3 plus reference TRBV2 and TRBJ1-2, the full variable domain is EPEVTQTPSHQVTQMGQEVILRCVPISNHLYFYWYRQILGQKVEFLVSFYNNEISEKSEIFDDQFSVERPDGSNFTLKIRSTKLEDSAMYFCASGRDSHYGYTFGSGTRLTVV.

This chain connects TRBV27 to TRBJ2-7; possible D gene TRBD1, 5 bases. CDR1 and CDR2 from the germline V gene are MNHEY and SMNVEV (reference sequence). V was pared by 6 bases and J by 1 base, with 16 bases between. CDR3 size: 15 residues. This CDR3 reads CASSWNRNPSYEQYF. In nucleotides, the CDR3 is TGTGCCAGCAGCTGGAACAGGAATCCTTCCTACGAGCAGTACTTC.

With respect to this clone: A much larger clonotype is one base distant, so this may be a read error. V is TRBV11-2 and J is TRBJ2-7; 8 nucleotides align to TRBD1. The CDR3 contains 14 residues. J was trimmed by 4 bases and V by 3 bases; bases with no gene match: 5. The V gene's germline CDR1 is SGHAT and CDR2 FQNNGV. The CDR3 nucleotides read TGTGCCAGCAGCTTTGGACAGGGTATTTACGAGCAGTACTTC. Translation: CASSFGQGIYEQYF.

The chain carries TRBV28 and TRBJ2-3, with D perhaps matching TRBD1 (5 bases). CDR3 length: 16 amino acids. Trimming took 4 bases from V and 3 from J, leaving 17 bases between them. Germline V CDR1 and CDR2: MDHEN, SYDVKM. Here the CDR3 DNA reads TGTGCCAGCAGTTCAAGCCAGGGCTCGAGAACAGATACGCAGTATTTT. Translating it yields CASSSSQGSRTDTQYF.

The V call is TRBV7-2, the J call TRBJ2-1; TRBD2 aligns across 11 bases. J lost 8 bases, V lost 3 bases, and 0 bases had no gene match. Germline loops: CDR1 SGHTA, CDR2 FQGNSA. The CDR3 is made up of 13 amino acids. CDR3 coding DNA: TGTGCCAGCAGCTTTAGCGGGGGGGATGAGCAGTTCTTC. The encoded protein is CASSFSGGDEQFF.

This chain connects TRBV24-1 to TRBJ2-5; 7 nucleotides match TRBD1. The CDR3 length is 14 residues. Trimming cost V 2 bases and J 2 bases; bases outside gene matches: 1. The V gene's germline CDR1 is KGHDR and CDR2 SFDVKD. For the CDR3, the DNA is TGTGCCACCAGTGATTCAGGGGGACAAGAGACCCAGTACTTC. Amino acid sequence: CATSDSGGQETQYF.

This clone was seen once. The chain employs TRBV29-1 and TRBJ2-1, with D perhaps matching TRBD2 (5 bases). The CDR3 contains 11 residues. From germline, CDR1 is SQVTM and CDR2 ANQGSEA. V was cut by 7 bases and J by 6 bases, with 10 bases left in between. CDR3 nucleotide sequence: TGCAGCGGAGAACTAGGCAATGAGCAGTTCTTC. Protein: CSGELGNEQFF.